The clone carrying this T cell receptor beta chain was recorded many times. The TCR beta library used iRepertoire HTBI primers with Arm-PCR amplification of CDR3. TCRdb redid the calling of the multiplex PCR reads with MiXCR, one entry per CDR3 protein. The data contain roughly 250,000 distinct CDR3 sequences, about 17% of them singletons. Time point specified: newly diagnosed GD, antithyroid drugs for less than 3 months. The TCR library was made from RNA extracted from PBMCs. The guidelines of the American Thyroid Association were the basis for diagnosing Graves' disease. From each patient, around 9 milliliters of peripheral blood was drawn and collected into an EDTA anticoagulant tube. V shed 5 bases, J shed 3 bases, and the junction held 7 bases outside the gene matches. Germline CDR1 and CDR2: SGHAT and FQNNGV. This CDR3 contains 15 residues. This record belongs to a study of regulatory T cells in long-lasting Graves disease.

These data also featured in a second study, about T cells in Graves' hyperthyroidism and ophthalmopathy. According to that study: The primer set for the first-round RT-PCR of the TCR CDR3 was HTBI.

Sequencing was performed on peripheral blood mononuclear cells (PBMCs), taken at new diagnosis, from a patient treated with antithyroid drugs. The chain carries TRBV11-2 and TRBJ2-3, with 8 positions matching TRBD2. This clonotype originated in a woman under 40 with Graves disease. CDR3 sequence reads: CASSPIAGRTDTQYF. CDR3 nucleotides: TGTGCCAGCAGCCCTATAGCGGGGAGAACAGATACGCAGTATTTT.